This T cell receptor (beta chain) was recovered during a study of shared clonotypes between healthy human individuals. Study-level information: Donors were a couple of women and a few men aged 18 to 49.

Samples underwent the assay at deep level. Sequencing was performed with immunoSEQ multiplex PCR; in TCRdb, only in-frame clones are kept and a portion is missing. Among some 2.1 million clones listed, around 96% were seen once. Study-wide findings and caveats: It was the non-shared clonotypes that had lower generation probabilities than clonotypes shared by all four donors.

Comments on this clone: Antigen specificity is unknown.

Unmatched junction bases numbered 1, after V lost 8 bases and J lost 6 bases. This CDR3 spans 10 amino acids. Looked up from germline, CDR1 is LNHDA and CDR2 is SQIVND (reference sequence). Naive CD8 cells, CD45RO-negative and positively selected for CCR7, excluded terminally differentiated effector memory CD45RA+ cells. The source material was naive CD8+ T cells sorted from blood. The clonotype comes from a man aged 18 to 35 in good health. This chain links TRBV19 with TRBJ2-7; 7 bases line up with TRBD2. CDR3 in amino acids: CASWGGEQYF. The CDR3 DNA follows: TGTGCCAGTTGGGGGGGCGAGCAGTACTTC.